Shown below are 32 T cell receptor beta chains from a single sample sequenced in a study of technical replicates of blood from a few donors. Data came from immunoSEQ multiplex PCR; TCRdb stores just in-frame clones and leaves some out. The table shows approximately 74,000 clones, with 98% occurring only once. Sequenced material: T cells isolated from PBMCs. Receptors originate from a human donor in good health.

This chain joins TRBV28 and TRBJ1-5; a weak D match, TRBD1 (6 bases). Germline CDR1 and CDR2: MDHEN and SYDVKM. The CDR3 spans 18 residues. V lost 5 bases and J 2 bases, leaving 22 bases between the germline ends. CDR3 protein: CASSLPGTSVVGNQPQHF. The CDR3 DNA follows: TGTGCCAGCAGTCTTCCTGGGACATCGGTGGTAGGCAATCAGCCCCAGCATTTT.

The CDR3 DNA reads as TGTGCCAGCAGCCAAGCTAGCGGGAGTGTCGACGAGCAGTACTTC. Protein sequence: CASSQASGSVDEQYF. The V gene is TRBV4-2, the J gene TRBJ2-7, with 10 nucleotides matching TRBD2. Trimming removed 1 base from V and 5 bases from J; junction bases left unmatched: 5. Looked up from germline, CDR1 is LGHNA and CDR2 is YNFKEQ. The CDR3 extends over 15 amino acids.

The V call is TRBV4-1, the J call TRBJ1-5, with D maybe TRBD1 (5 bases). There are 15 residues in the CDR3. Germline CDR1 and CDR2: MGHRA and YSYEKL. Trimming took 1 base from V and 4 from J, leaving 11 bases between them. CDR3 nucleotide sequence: TGCGCCAGCAGCCAAGGCCGGGCAGGGAATCAGCCCCAGCATTTT. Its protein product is CASSQGRAGNQPQHF.

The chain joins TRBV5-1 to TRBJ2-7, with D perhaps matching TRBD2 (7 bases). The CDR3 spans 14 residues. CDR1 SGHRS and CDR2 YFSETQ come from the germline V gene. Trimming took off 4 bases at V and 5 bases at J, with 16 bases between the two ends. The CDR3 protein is CASSGGGGGNEQYF. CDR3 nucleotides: TGCGCCAGCAGCGGGGGCGGGGGCGGGAACGAGCAGTACTTC.

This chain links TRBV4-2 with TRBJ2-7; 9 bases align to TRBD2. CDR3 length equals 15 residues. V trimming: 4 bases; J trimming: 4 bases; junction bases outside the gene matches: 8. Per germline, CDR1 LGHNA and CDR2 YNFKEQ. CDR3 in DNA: TGTGCCAGCAGCCCATCCGCTAGCGGGATATACGAGCAGTACTTC. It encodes CASSPSASGIYEQYF.

CDR3 DNA: TGTGCCAGCAGCTTGCTTGGAGGGTCAGAGACCCAGTACTTC. Protein product: CASSLLGGSETQYF. The chain is built from TRBV5-4 and TRBJ2-5; D is perhaps TRBD2 (6 bases). V dropped 1 base and J dropped 4 bases, with 11 bases sitting between them. Germline CDR1 and CDR2: SGHNT and YYREEE (reference sequence). CDR3 length: 14 amino acids.

The CDR3 DNA sequence: TGTGCCAGCAGCTCGAAGGGGGTAACTCTCTACACCTTC. This gives the protein CASSSKGVTLYTF. The V call is TRBV7-9, the J call TRBJ1-2, with a possible D match to TRBD1 (6 bases). From germline, CDR1 is SEHNR and CDR2 FQNEAQ (reference sequence). Deletions cut 4 bases from V and 10 bases from J, with 16 bases between. This CDR3 is built from 13 residues.

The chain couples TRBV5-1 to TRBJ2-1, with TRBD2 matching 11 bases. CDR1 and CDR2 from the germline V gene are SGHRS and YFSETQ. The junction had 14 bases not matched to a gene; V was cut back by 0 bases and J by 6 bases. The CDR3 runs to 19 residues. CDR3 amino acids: CASSLGGQDALAGVNEQFF. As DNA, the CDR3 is TGCGCCAGCAGCTTGGGAGGGCAGGATGCACTAGCGGGGGTCAATGAGCAGTTCTTC.

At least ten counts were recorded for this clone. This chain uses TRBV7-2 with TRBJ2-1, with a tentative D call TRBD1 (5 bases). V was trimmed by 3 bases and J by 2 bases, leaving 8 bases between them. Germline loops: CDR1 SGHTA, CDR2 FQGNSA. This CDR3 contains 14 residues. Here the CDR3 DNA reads TGTGCCAGCAGCTTCCAGGACACCTACAATGAGCAGTTCTTC. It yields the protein CASSFQDTYNEQFF.

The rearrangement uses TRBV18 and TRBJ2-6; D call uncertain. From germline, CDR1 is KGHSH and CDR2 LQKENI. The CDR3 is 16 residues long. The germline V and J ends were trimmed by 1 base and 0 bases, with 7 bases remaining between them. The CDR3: CASSPLATSGANVLTF. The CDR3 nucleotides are TGTGCCAGCTCACCACTCGCTACCTCTGGGGCCAACGTCCTGACTTTC. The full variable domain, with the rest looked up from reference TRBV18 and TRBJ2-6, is NAGVMQNPRHLVRRRGQEARLRCSPMKGHSHVYWYRQLPEEGLKFMVYLQKENIIDESGMPKERFSAEFPKEGPSILRIQQVVRGDSAAYFCASSPLATSGANVLTFGAGSRLTVL.

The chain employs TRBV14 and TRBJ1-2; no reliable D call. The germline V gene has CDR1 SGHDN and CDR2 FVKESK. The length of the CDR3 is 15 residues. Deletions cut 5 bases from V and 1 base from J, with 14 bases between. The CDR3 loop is CASSSRRGFNYGYTF. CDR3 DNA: TGTGCCAGCAGCTCCCGGAGAGGTTTTAACTATGGCTACACCTTC.

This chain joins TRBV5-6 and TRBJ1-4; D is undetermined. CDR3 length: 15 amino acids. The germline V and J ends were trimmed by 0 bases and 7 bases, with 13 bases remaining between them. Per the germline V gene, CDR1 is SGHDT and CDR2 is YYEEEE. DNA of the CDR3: TGTGCCAGCAGCTTGGTGAACAGCGGAACTGAAAAACTGTTTTTT. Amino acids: CASSLVNSGTEKLFF.

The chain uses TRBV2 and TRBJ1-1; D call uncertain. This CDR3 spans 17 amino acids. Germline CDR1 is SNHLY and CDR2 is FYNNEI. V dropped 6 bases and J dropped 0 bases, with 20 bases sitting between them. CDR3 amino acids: CASSTHALVPMNTEAFF. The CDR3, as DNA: TGTGCCAGCAGCACACACGCCTTGGTTCCCATGAACACTGAAGCTTTCTTT.

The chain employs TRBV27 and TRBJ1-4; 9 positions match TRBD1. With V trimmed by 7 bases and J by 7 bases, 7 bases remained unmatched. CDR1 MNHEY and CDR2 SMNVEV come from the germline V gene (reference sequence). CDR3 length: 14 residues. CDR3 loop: CASTSATGGEKLFF. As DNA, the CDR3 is TGTGCCAGCACCTCGGCGACAGGGGGTGAAAAACTGTTTTTT.

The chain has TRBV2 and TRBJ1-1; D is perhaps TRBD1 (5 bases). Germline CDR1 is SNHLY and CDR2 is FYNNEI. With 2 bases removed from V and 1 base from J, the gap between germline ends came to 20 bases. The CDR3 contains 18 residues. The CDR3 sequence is CASSEMGIWPQGNTEAFF. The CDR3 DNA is TGTGCCAGCAGTGAAATGGGGATTTGGCCTCAGGGGAACACTGAAGCTTTCTTT. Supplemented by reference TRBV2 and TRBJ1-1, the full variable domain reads EPEVTQTPSHQVTQMGQEVILRCVPISNHLYFYWYRQILGQKVEFLVSFYNNEISEKSEIFDDQFSVERPDGSNFTLKIRSTKLEDSAMYFCASSEMGIWPQGNTEAFFGQGTRLTVV.

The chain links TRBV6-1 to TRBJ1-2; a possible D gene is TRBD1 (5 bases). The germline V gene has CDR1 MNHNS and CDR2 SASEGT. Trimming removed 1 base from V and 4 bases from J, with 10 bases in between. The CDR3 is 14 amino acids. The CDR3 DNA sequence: TGTGCCAGCAGTGAAGTTCAGGGTTTCTATGGCTACACCTTC. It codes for CASSEVQGFYGYTF.

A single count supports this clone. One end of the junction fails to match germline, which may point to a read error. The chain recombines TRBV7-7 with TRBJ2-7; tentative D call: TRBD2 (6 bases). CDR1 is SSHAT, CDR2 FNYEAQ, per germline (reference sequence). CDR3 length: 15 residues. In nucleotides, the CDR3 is TGTGCTAGCAGCTTAGCGGAGGGACGCTCCTACGAGCAGTACTTC. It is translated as CASSLAEGRSYEQYF.

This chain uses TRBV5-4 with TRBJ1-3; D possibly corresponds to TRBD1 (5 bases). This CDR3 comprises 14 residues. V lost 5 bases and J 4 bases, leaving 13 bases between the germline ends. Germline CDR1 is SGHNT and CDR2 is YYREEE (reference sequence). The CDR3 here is CASRARDGGNTIYF. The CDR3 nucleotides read TGTGCCAGCAGGGCGCGGGACGGCGGAAACACCATATATTTT.

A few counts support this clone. The CDR3 DNA reads TGTGCCATCAGTGAGTCGAGGAGACGCGATATGAACACTGAAGCTTTCTTT. Protein sequence: CAISESRRRDMNTEAFF. This chain joins TRBV10-3 and TRBJ1-1; D is unresolved. V was clipped by 0 bases and J by 0 bases, with 14 bases between them. Per the germline V gene, CDR1 is ENHRY and CDR2 is SYGVKD. CDR3 size: 17 residues.

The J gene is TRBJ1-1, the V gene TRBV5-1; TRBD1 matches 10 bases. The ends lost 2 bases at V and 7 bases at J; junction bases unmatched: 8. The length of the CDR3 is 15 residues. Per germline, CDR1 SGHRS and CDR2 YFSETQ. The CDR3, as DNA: TGCGCCAGCAGCTTCTCCGGGACAGGGGTTAATGAAGCTTTCTTT. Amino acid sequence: CASSFSGTGVNEAFF.

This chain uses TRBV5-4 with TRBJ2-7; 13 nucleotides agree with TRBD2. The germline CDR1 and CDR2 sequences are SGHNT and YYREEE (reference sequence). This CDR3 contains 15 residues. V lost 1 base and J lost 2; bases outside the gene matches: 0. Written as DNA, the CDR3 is TGTGCCAGCAGCTTGACTAGCGGGAGGGCCTACGAGCAGTACTTC. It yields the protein CASSLTSGRAYEQYF.

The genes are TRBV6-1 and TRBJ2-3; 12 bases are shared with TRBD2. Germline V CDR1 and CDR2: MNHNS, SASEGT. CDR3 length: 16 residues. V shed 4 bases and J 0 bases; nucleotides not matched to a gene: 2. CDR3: CASSALAGGSTDTQYF. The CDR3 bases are TGTGCCAGCAGTGCGCTAGCGGGAGGGAGCACAGATACGCAGTATTTT.

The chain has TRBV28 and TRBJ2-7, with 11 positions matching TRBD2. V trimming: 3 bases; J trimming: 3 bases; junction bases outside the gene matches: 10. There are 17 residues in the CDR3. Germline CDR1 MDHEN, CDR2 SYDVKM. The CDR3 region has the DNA TGTGCCAGCAGTTTTCGCCAACTAGCGGGAGACGGCTACGAGCAGTACTTC. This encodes CASSFRQLAGDGYEQYF.

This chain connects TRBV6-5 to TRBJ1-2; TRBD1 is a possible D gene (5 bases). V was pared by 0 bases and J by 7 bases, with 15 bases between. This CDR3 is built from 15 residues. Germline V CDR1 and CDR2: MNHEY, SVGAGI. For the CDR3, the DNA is TGTGCCAGCAGTTACTCGAAGGACAATCCAGGTGGCTACACCTTC. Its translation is CASSYSKDNPGGYTF.

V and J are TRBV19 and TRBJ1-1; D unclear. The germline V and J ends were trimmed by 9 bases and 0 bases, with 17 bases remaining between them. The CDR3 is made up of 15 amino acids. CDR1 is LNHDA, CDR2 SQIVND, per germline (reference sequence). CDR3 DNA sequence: TGTGCCAGCCGTGTCGGTCTACAGATGAACACTGAAGCTTTCTTT. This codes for CASRVGLQMNTEAFF.

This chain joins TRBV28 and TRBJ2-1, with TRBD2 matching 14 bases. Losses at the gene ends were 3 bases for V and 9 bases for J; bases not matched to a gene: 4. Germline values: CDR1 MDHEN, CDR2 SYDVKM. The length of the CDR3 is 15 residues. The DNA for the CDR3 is TGTGCCAGCAGTTTTGGGACTAGCGGGAGTGGTGAGCAGTTCTTC. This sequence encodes CASSFGTSGSGEQFF. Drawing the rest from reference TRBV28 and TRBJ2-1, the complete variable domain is DVKVTQSSRYLVKRTGEKVFLECVQDMDHENMFWYRQDPGLGLRLIYFSYDVKMKEKGDIPEGYSVSREKKERFSLILESASTNQTSMYLCASSFGTSGSGEQFFGPGTRLTVL.

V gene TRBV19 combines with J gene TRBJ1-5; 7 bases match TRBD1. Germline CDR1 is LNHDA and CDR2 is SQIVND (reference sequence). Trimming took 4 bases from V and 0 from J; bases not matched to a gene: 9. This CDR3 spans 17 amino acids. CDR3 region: CASSTWTGSLSNQPQHF. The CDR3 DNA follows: TGTGCCAGTAGTACCTGGACAGGATCACTTAGCAATCAGCCCCAGCATTTT.

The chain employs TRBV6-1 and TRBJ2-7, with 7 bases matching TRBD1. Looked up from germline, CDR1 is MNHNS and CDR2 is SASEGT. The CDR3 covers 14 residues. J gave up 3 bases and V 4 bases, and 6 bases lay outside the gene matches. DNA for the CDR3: TGTGCCAGCAGTGCCAGGGGGACCTTCTACGAGCAGTACTTC. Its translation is CASSARGTFYEQYF.

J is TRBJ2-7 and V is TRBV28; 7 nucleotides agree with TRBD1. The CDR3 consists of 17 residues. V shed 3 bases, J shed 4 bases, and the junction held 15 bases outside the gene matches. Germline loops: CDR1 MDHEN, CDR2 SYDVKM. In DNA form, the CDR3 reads TGTGCCAGCAGTTTTAGCCTAGGGACAGTAGAAGATTACGAGCAGTACTTC. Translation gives CASSFSLGTVEDYEQYF.

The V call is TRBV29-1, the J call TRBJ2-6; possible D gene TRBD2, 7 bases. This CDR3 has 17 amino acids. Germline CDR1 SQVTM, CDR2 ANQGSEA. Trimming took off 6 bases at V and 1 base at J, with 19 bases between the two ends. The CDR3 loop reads CSVVYRDYGSGANVLTF. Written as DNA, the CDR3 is TGCAGCGTCGTCTACAGGGACTACGGATCTGGGGCCAACGTCCTGACTTTC.

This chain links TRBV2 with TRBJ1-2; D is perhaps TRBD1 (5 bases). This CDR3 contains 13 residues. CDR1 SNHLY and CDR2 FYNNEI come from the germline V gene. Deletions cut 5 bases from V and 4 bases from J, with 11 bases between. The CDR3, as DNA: TGTGCCAGCAGTCCAGGGCCGATCTATGGCTACACCTTC. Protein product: CASSPGPIYGYTF.

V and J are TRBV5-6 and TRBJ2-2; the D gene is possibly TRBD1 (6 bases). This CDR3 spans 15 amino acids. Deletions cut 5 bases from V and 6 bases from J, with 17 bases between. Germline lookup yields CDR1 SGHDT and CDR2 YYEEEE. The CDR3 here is CASSWDISAPGELFF. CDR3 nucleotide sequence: TGTGCCAGCAGTTGGGACATTTCAGCCCCCGGGGAGCTGTTTTTT.